This T cell receptor beta chain is drawn from a study of blood T cells in healthy people across ages. Across the whole study: Template-switching capture recovered about one barcoded beta molecule per two T cells.

The authors ran a second PCR of about 7 to 11 cycles using a sample-barcoded 5' primer and a J-beta primer mix. A template-switch adaptor that had 12 random nucleotides put a tag on each cDNA molecule. TCRdb re-derived calls from the 5' RACE reads in MiXCR, one entry per CDR3 protein. This table holds approximately 820,000 distinct CDR3 sequences, 40% to 50% found once. The junction had 8 bases not matched to a gene; V was cut back by 7 bases and J by 6 bases. The CDR3 covers 14 residues. Whole-study findings and limits: For the donors, CMV status was unknown and possibly confounded expanded clonotype changes.

Comments on this clonotype: Its antigen is not known.

This clonotype was sampled from a man aged 55 to 70 in good health. The chain has TRBV12-3 or TRBV12-4 and TRBJ1-5; 8 bases align to TRBD1. The specimen was blood. The CDR3 region has the DNA TGTGCCAGCACCAAGACAGGGGCGGGTCAGCCCCAGCATTTT. This sequence encodes CASTKTGAGQPQHF.